Listed below are T cell receptor beta chains from one sample, sequenced in a study of blood T cell repertoires in COVID-19. TCRdb keeps only in-frame clones here, not all; method: immunoSEQ multiplex PCR. This table has around 130,000 clones, roughly 80% appearing once. Specimen: peripheral blood. These receptors were obtained from a woman aged 55-69 years with acute or convalescent COVID-19. CDR3s include the opening cysteine and the closing phenylalanine or tryptophan. A D gene is named only where the DNA matches it firmly. Size is stated for part of the rows, as once, few or many counts, or as a class when the clone is expanded.

D gene: .
V gene: TRBV19
J gene: TRBJ1-1
clone size: .
CDR3 DNA: TGTGCCAGTAGTATAGGGGGACTTAACACTGAAGCTTTCTTT
CDR3 protein: CASSIGGLNTEAFF

D gene: .
V gene: TRBV7-2
J gene: TRBJ1-5
clone size: .
CDR3 DNA: TGTGCCAGCAGCTTATTTGGCCAGCCCCAGCATTTT
CDR3 protein: CASSLFGQPQHF

D gene: TRBD2
V gene: TRBV7-6
J gene: TRBJ2-1
clone size: .
CDR3 DNA: TGTGCCGACATGGGACTAGCGGTTTACAATGAGCAGTTCTTC
CDR3 protein: CADMGLAVYNEQFF

D gene: .
V gene: TRBV2
J gene: TRBJ2-3
clone size: .
CDR3 DNA: TGTGCCAGCAGAGGGGGAGATACGCAGTATTTT
CDR3 protein: CASRGGDTQYF

D gene: .
V gene: TRBV6-5
J gene: TRBJ2-3
clone size: .
CDR3 DNA: TGTGCCAGCAGTTCCGGACAGTCAGATACGCAGTATTTT
CDR3 protein: CASSSGQSDTQYF

D gene: .
V gene: TRBV7-2
J gene: TRBJ1-2
clone size: once
CDR3 DNA: TGTGCCAGCAGCTCTTACAGGGAAGCTAACTATGGCTACACCTTC
CDR3 protein: CASSSYREANYGYTF

D gene: .
V gene: TRBV5-1
J gene: TRBJ1-4
clone size: .
CDR3 DNA: TGCGCCAGCAGCTTGGCCACGGGAGGTGCCGGGGAAAAACTGTTTTTT
CDR3 protein: CASSLATGGAGEKLFF

D gene: TRBD1
V gene: TRBV19
J gene: TRBJ1-2
clone size: .
CDR3 DNA: TGTGCCAGTGGAACAGGGGGGAATTGGGGCTACACCTTC
CDR3 protein: CASGTGGNWGYTF

D gene: TRBD1
V gene: TRBV7-2
J gene: TRBJ1-2
clone size: once
CDR3 DNA: TGTGCCAGCAGCCCAAGTGGTGGAGGGGGCATCTATGGCTACACCTTC
CDR3 protein: CASSPSGGGGIYGYTF

D gene: .
V gene: TRBV6-5
J gene: TRBJ1-2
clone size: .
CDR3 DNA: TGTGCCAGCAGTTCAACCGTGTCGGGCAGGGTGGGTGGCTACACCTTC
CDR3 protein: CASSSTVSGRVGGYTF

D gene: .
V gene: TRBV28
J gene: TRBJ1-4
clone size: .
CDR3 DNA: TGTGCCAGCAGTTCACTCCGGGACATGAACGAAAAACTGTTTTTT
CDR3 protein: CASSSLRDMNEKLFF

D gene: TRBD1
V gene: TRBV18
J gene: TRBJ1-5
clone size: .
CDR3 DNA: TGTGCCAGCTCATCGGACAGGGAGGGCTCTCAGCCCCAGCATTTT
CDR3 protein: CASSSDREGSQPQHF

D gene: TRBD1
V gene: TRBV7-2
J gene: TRBJ1-3
clone size: .
CDR3 DNA: TGTGCCAGCAGCATAAGACAGGGCGGCACCATATATTTT
CDR3 protein: CASSIRQGGTIYF

D gene: .
V gene: TRBV28
J gene: TRBJ1-2
clone size: .
CDR3 DNA: TGTGCCAGCAGTTTGGGGCCAGGTTCCCGTGGCTACACCTTC
CDR3 protein: CASSLGPGSRGYTF

D gene: .
V gene: TRBV4-1
J gene: TRBJ1-2
clone size: .
CDR3 DNA: TGCGCCAGCGGACTAGGACGGGGTGGCTACACCTTC
CDR3 protein: CASGLGRGGYTF

D gene: TRBD1
V gene: TRBV2
J gene: TRBJ1-2
clone size: .
CDR3 DNA: TGTGCCAGCAGAACCGGGACAGGGTTTGGCTACACCTTC
CDR3 protein: CASRTGTGFGYTF

D gene: TRBD1
V gene: TRBV13
J gene: TRBJ1-1
clone size: .
CDR3 DNA: TGTGCCAGCAGCTTCAGATTGGACAGGGGGACCACTGAAGCTTTCTTT
CDR3 protein: CASSFRLDRGTTEAFF

D gene: .
V gene: TRBV11-2
J gene: TRBJ2-3
clone size: .
CDR3 DNA: TGTGCCAGCAGCCGAAGGAGGGACTCTAGCACAGATACGCAGTATTTT
CDR3 protein: CASSRRRDSSTDTQYF

D gene: TRBD1
V gene: TRBV5-4
J gene: TRBJ1-1
clone size: .
CDR3 DNA: TGTGCCAGCAGCCTCGGGACAGGGGAAACTGAAGCTTTCTTT
CDR3 protein: CASSLGTGETEAFF

D gene: .
V gene: TRBV7-9
J gene: TRBJ2-1
clone size: .
CDR3 DNA: TGTGCCAGCAGAGGGGGGACAGAATACAATGAGCAGTTCTTC
CDR3 protein: CASRGGTEYNEQFF

D gene: TRBD1
V gene: TRBV10-3
J gene: TRBJ1-3
clone size: .
CDR3 DNA: TGTGCCATCAGTGAGGGACAGGGGGTAAACCGAAACACCATATATTTT
CDR3 protein: CAISEGQGVNRNTIYF

D gene: .
V gene: TRBV5-8
J gene: TRBJ1-4
clone size: .
CDR3 DNA: TGTGCCAGCAGCCGGGACTTATGGGGTGAAAAACTGTTTTTT
CDR3 protein: CASSRDLWGEKLFF

D gene: .
V gene: TRBV7-8
J gene: TRBJ2-1
clone size: .
CDR3 DNA: TGTGCCAGCAGCTTATCGACAGTCGACGATGAGCAGTTCTTC
CDR3 protein: CASSLSTVDDEQFF

D gene: .
V gene: TRBV6-5
J gene: TRBJ1-4
clone size: few
CDR3 DNA: TGTGCCACACGCTCCAGCTCCTACGGGGGGATCAGCCTGTTTTTT
CDR3 protein: CATRSSSYGGISLFF

D gene: .
V gene: TRBV20-1
J gene: TRBJ1-5
clone size: .
CDR3 DNA: TGCAGTGCTAGTCCGGGGAATCAGCCCCAGCATTTT
CDR3 protein: CSASPGNQPQHF

D gene: .
V gene: TRBV10-3
J gene: TRBJ1-3
clone size: .
CDR3 DNA: TGTGCCATCAGTGATACCGGGGGCTCTGGAAACACCATATATTTT
CDR3 protein: CAISDTGGSGNTIYF

D gene: TRBD1
V gene: TRBV20-1
J gene: TRBJ1-1
clone size: .
CDR3 DNA: TGCAGTGCTAGTTCCCGACCGACAGGGGGGGAAGCTTTCTTT
CDR3 protein: CSASSRPTGGEAFF

D gene: .
V gene: TRBV30
J gene: TRBJ1-1
clone size: once
CDR3 DNA: TGTGCCTGGAGGACAGACGCGAACACTGAAGCTTTCTTT
CDR3 protein: CAWRTDANTEAFF

D gene: .
V gene: TRBV5-6
J gene: TRBJ1-2
clone size: .
CDR3 DNA: TGTGCCAGCAGCTTCCGAGTAGACTATGGCTACACCTTC
CDR3 protein: CASSFRVDYGYTF

D gene: .
V gene: TRBV6-5
J gene: TRBJ1-1
clone size: .
CDR3 DNA: TGTGCCAGTTGGAGGCTAATGAACACTGAAGCTTTCTTT
CDR3 protein: CASWRLMNTEAFF

D gene: .
V gene: TRBV20-1
J gene: TRBJ1-2
clone size: few
CDR3 DNA: TGCAGTGCTAGTCGAGCCTCGGGGATGGATGGCTACACCTTC
CDR3 protein: CSASRASGMDGYTF

D gene: .
V gene: TRBV20-1
J gene: TRBJ1-2
clone size: .
CDR3 DNA: TGCAGTGCTAGTCAAATTTCTAACTATGGCTACACCTTC
CDR3 protein: CSASQISNYGYTF

D gene: TRBD1
V gene: TRBV2
J gene: TRBJ1-2
clone size: .
CDR3 DNA: TGTGCCAGGGGGGGGACAGGGGATCAGACCTATGGCTACACCTTC
CDR3 protein: CARGGTGDQTYGYTF

D gene: TRBD1
V gene: TRBV7-9
J gene: TRBJ1-5
clone size: .
CDR3 DNA: TGTGCCAGCAGCTTAGGGGACAGGGGGAAACCCCAGCATTTT
CDR3 protein: CASSLGDRGKPQHF

D gene: .
V gene: TRBV12-3/TRBV12-4
J gene: TRBJ1-5
clone size: .
CDR3 DNA: TGTGCCAGCAGCCTTTACCAGGGTCAGCCCCAGCATTTT
CDR3 protein: CASSLYQGQPQHF

D gene: .
V gene: TRBV7-9
J gene: TRBJ2-7
clone size: .
CDR3 DNA: TGTGCCAGCAGCTTACAGGGGCACTCCTACGAGCAGTACTTC
CDR3 protein: CASSLQGHSYEQYF

D gene: TRBD1
V gene: TRBV7-8
J gene: TRBJ2-4
clone size: few
CDR3 DNA: TGTGCCAGCAGCCCTGACAGGGTGAGGGGAGACATTCAGTACTTC
CDR3 protein: CASSPDRVRGDIQYF

D gene: .
V gene: TRBV6-2/TRBV6-3
J gene: TRBJ1-2
clone size: many
CDR3 DNA: TGTGCCAGCAGTTATCTTCCTTCCTATGGCTACACCTTC
CDR3 protein: CASSYLPSYGYTF

D gene: TRBD2
V gene: TRBV6-1
J gene: TRBJ2-1
clone size: .
CDR3 DNA: TGTGCCAGCAGTGAAAGGAGAAGCGGGGGGGGCAATGAGCAGTTCTTC
CDR3 protein: CASSERRSGGGNEQFF

D gene: .
V gene: TRBV12-5
J gene: TRBJ1-2
clone size: few
CDR3 DNA: TGTGCTAGTGGTTCCCGGGGGGTAAGCTATGGCTACACCTTC
CDR3 protein: CASGSRGVSYGYTF

D gene: TRBD1
V gene: TRBV19
J gene: TRBJ1-1
clone size: .
CDR3 DNA: TGTGCCAGTAGTAACCGCCGGGACAGGGGGCTACCGAACACTGAAGCTTTCTTT
CDR3 protein: CASSNRRDRGLPNTEAFF

D gene: .
V gene: TRBV11-2
J gene: TRBJ1-1
clone size: .
CDR3 DNA: TGTGCCAGCAGCTTACGTCAGGGCTCGAACACTGAAGCTTTCTTT
CDR3 protein: CASSLRQGSNTEAFF

D gene: .
V gene: TRBV19
J gene: TRBJ1-1
clone size: .
CDR3 DNA: TGTGCCAGTAGTGTTTCATCGCGGGTCGGCACTGAAGCTTTCTTT
CDR3 protein: CASSVSSRVGTEAFF